The 15 T cell receptor beta chains in this list originate from one sample, sequenced in a study of cytomegalovirus exposure and HLA in healthy donors. It was with 60 Vbeta and 13 Jbeta primers that the PCR ran. Sequencing was performed with immunoSEQ multiplex PCR; in TCRdb, only in-frame clones are kept and a portion is missing. The repertoire holds 150,000 to 180,000 clones, with approximately 74% as singletons. Sequenced sample: PBMCs. The receptors were sampled from a man aged 25 to 40 in good health and CMV-seronegative.

This rearrangement joins TRBV5-1 to TRBJ1-4; 10 bases line up with TRBD1. The CDR3 runs 17 residues. Germline V gene sequence: CDR1 SGHRS, CDR2 YFSETQ. V gave up 2 bases and J gave up 4 bases; unmatched junction bases: 8. The CDR3 protein is CASSFRDRGRVNEKLFF. CDR3 bases: TGCGCCAGCAGCTTCCGGGACAGGGGCCGGGTTAATGAAAAACTGTTTTTT.

The genes are TRBV7-3 and TRBJ1-5; 7 bases match TRBD1. The ends lost 2 bases at V and 5 bases at J; junction bases unmatched: 6. CDR3 length equals 15 residues. CDR1 is SGHTA and CDR2 is FQGTGA in the germline V gene. The CDR3 DNA sequence: TGTGCCAGCAGCTTAGGGACAGAGAAATATCAGCCCCAGCATTTT. This codes for CASSLGTEKYQPQHF.

This chain links TRBV11-2 with TRBJ2-7; D uncertain. V dropped 2 bases and J dropped 0 bases, with 8 bases sitting between them. Germline CDR1 is SGHAT and CDR2 is FQNNGV. This CDR3 comprises 14 residues. The chain's CDR3 is CASSLFGDSYEQYF. In nucleotides, the CDR3 is TGTGCCAGCAGCTTATTCGGAGACTCCTACGAGCAGTACTTC.

The genes are TRBV27 and TRBJ2-1; 8 bases align to TRBD2. This CDR3 contains 18 residues. Trimming took 4 bases from V and 3 from J; bases not matched to a gene: 14. Germline V gives CDR1 MNHEY, CDR2 SMNVEV (reference sequence). The CDR3 coding sequence is TGTGCCAGCAGTTCCACTCCGGGACTAGATAATTTCTACAATGAGCAGTTCTTC. It codes for CASSSTPGLDNFYNEQFF.

The chain employs TRBV15 and TRBJ2-7, with TRBD2 matching over 8 bases. After removal of 0 bases from V and 3 bases from J, the junction contained 7 bases not matched to a gene. The CDR3 is 16 residues long. Germline V gene sequence: CDR1 LNHNV, CDR2 YYDKDF (reference sequence). This chain's CDR3 is CATSRDQVGLGYEQYF. The CDR3 coding sequence is TGTGCCACCAGCAGAGATCAGGTGGGACTAGGCTACGAGCAGTACTTC.

The rearrangement joins TRBV5-1 to TRBJ1-3; D possibly corresponds to TRBD1 (5 bases). The germline V and J ends were trimmed by 5 bases and 2 bases, with 17 bases remaining between them. The CDR3 totals 16 residues. Germline assignment: CDR1 SGHRS and CDR2 YFSETQ. The CDR3 is CASSVRSRGAGNTIYF. The CDR3 nucleotides are TGCGCCAGCAGTGTCCGGTCACGGGGGGCTGGAAACACCATATATTTT.

This chain joins TRBV7-9 and TRBJ1-2; 7 nucleotides agree with TRBD1. Germline CDR1 and CDR2: SEHNR and FQNEAQ (reference sequence). The J segment lost 4 bases and the V segment lost 0 bases, leaving 5 bases of the junction unmatched. CDR3 length equals 15 residues. This CDR3 reads CASSLALQGTYGYTF. The CDR3 nucleotides read TGTGCCAGCAGCTTAGCCCTACAGGGGACCTATGGCTACACCTTC. The full variable domain, rest sourced from reference TRBV7-9 and TRBJ1-2, is DTGVSQNPRHKITKRGQNVTFRCDPISEHNRLYWYRQTLGQGPEFLTYFQNEAQLEKSRLLSDRFSAERPKGSFSTLEIQRTEQGDSAMYLCASSLALQGTYGYTFGSGTRLTVV.

The chain is built from TRBV5-8 and TRBJ2-1; D gene ambiguous. The CDR3 has 14 amino acids. Trimming cost V 2 bases and J 4 bases, with 10 bases left between them. Per germline, CDR1 SGHTS and CDR2 YDEGEE. The CDR3: CASSFGAEYNEQFF. The CDR3 nucleotides are TGTGCCAGCAGCTTCGGAGCAGAGTACAATGAGCAGTTCTTC.

This rearrangement joins TRBV7-9 to TRBJ1-6; D remains ambiguous. V was trimmed by 4 bases and J by 9 bases, leaving 19 bases between them. Germline CDR1 SEHNR, CDR2 FQNEAQ (reference sequence). The CDR3 covers 16 residues. CDR3 sequence (DNA): TGTGCCAGCAGCTCGAGCAATGCGGAGGGCGGTTCACCCCTCCACTTT. Translating gives CASSSSNAEGGSPLHF.

Of note for this clone: Its ends do not fully match the called genes, so a read error is possible. The chain links TRBV5-6 to TRBJ1-2; D is ambiguous. The germline V gene encodes CDR1 SGHDT and CDR2 YYEEEE. The CDR3 spans 12 residues. CDR3 sequence: CASSFGEDGYPF. As DNA, the CDR3 is TGTGCCAGCAGCTTCGGGGAGGATGGCTACCCCTTC.

This clone occurred a few times. The V gene is TRBV9, the J gene TRBJ2-5; perhaps TRBD2 as D (6 bases). Germline V gene lookup returns CDR1 SGDLS and CDR2 YYNGEE. CDR3 length equals 14 residues. Trimming stripped 4 bases from V and 5 bases from J, with 15 bases between. The CDR3 DNA is TGTGCCAGCAGCTCCTCCGGGACTTTGGAGACCCAGTACTTC. It yields the protein CASSSSGTLETQYF.

The chain links TRBV9 to TRBJ2-7; tentatively, D is TRBD2 (5 bases). Germline values: CDR1 SGDLS, CDR2 YYNGEE. The CDR3 is 14 residues long. V was pared by 0 bases and J by 5 bases, with 12 bases between. CDR3 DNA: TGTGCCAGCAGCGTAGGTCTAGCTGCTCACGAGCAGTACTTC. This translates into CASSVGLAAHEQYF. Looking up the rest from reference TRBV9 and TRBJ2-7 gives the full variable domain: DSGVTQTPKHLITATGQRVTLRCSPRSGDLSVYWYQQSLDQGLQFLIQYYNGEERAKGNILERFSAQQFPDLHSELNLSSLELGDSALYFCASSVGLAAHEQYFGPGTRLTVT.

This chain joins TRBV11-1 and TRBJ2-7; D may be TRBD2 (5 bases). The CDR3 loop spans 13 amino acids. Trimming took 3 bases from V and 5 from J, leaving 11 bases between them. CDR1 is SGHAT and CDR2 is FQDESV in the germline V gene (reference sequence). The CDR3 sequence is CASSLTTRHEQYF. The CDR3 DNA sequence: TGTGCCAGCAGCTTGACTACTAGGCACGAGCAGTACTTC. Full variable domain (remainder filled in from reference TRBV11-1 and TRBJ2-7): EAEVAQSPRYKITEKSQAVAFWCDPISGHATLYWYRQILGQGPELLVQFQDESVVDDSQLPKDRFSAERLKGVDSTLKIQPAELGDSAMYLCASSLTTRHEQYFGPGTRLTVT.

In its sample, this clone was seen a few times. The CDR3 sequence: CASSPGTGGSYNEQFF. CDR3 nucleotide sequence: TGTGCCAGCAGTCCCGGGACAGGGGGCTCCTACAATGAGCAGTTCTTC. V is TRBV28 and J is TRBJ2-1; TRBD1 matches 11 bases. CDR1 MDHEN and CDR2 SYDVKM come from the germline V gene. There are 16 residues in the CDR3. Trimming removed 5 bases from V and 0 bases from J; junction bases left unmatched: 3.

The chain links TRBV5-8 to TRBJ2-2; D remains ambiguous. The germline CDR1 and CDR2 sequences are SGHTS and YDEGEE. The CDR3 length is 16 residues. The V gene lost 0 bases and the J gene lost 3 bases, with 12 bases spanning the gap. The CDR3 DNA follows: TGTGCCAGCAGCTTGGGGTCAGGCTTAGACACCGGGGAGCTGTTTTTT. It encodes CASSLGSGLDTGELFF.